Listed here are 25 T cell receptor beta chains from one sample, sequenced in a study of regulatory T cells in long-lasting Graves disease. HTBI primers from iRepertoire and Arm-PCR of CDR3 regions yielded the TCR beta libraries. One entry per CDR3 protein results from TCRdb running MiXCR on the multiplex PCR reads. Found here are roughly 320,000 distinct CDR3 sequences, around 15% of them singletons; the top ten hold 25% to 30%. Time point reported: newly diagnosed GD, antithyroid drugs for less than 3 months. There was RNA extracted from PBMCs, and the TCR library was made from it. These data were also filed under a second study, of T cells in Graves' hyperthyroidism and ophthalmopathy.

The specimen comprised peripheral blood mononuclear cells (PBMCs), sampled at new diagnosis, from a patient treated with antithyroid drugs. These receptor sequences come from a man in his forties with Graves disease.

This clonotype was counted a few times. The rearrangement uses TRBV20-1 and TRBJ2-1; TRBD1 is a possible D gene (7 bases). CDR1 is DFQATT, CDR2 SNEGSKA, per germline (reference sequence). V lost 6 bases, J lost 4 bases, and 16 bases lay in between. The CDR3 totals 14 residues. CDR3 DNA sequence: TGCAGTGCCCCAGGGGGGCAAGTGTACAATGAGCAGTTCTTC. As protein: CSAPGGQVYNEQFF.

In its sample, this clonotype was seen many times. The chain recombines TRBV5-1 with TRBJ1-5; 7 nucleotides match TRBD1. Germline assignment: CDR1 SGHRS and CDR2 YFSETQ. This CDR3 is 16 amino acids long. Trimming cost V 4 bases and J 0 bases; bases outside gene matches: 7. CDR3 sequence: CASSEGTAYSNQPQHF. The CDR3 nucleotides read TGCGCCAGCAGCGAAGGGACAGCATATAGCAATCAGCCCCAGCATTTT.

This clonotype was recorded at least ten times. In DNA, the CDR3 is TGTGCCAGCAGACAGGGGCGAAACAATGAGCAGTTCTTC. This encodes CASRQGRNNEQFF. The chain links TRBV28 to TRBJ2-1; 7 nucleotides align to TRBD1. This CDR3 has 13 residues. Per germline, CDR1 MDHEN and CDR2 SYDVKM. The V gene end was trimmed by 6 bases and the J gene end by 5 bases; junction bases not matched to a gene: 4.

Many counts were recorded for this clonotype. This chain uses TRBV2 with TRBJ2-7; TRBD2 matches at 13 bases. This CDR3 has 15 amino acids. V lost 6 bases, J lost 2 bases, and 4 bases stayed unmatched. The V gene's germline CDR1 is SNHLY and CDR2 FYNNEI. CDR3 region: CASSLGLAGAYEQYF. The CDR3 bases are TGTGCCAGCAGCCTCGGACTAGCGGGGGCCTACGAGCAGTACTTC.

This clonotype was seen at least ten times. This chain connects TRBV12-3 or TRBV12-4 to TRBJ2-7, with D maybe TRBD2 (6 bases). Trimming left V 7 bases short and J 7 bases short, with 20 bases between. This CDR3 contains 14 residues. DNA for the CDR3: TGTGCCAGCACCCCCTCGGGGCCTGCGGGGGAGCAGTACTTC. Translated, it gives CASTPSGPAGEQYF.

Here the CDR3 DNA reads TGCGCCAGCAGCTCACAGGGGGTGGATGAGCAGTTCTTC. This gives the protein CASSSQGVDEQFF. The chain employs TRBV5-1 and TRBJ2-1, with TRBD1 identical over 8 bases. V dropped 3 bases and J dropped 8; count of bases not matched to a gene: 4. From germline, CDR1 is SGHRS and CDR2 YFSETQ. There are 13 residues in the CDR3.

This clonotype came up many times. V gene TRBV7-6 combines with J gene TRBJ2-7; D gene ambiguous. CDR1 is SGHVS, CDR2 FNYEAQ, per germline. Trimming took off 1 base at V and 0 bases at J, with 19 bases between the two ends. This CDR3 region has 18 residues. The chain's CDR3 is CASSLVGREDDDSYEQYF. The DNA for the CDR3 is TGTGCCAGCAGCTTAGTGGGCAGAGAAGATGACGACTCCTACGAGCAGTACTTC.

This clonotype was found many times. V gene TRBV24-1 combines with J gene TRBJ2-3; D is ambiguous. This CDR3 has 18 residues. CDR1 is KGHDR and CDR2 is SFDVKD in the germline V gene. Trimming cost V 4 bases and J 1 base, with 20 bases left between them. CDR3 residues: CATSDPPGWHWGTDTQYF. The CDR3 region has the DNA TGTGCCACCAGTGACCCCCCGGGCTGGCATTGGGGCACAGATACGCAGTATTTT.

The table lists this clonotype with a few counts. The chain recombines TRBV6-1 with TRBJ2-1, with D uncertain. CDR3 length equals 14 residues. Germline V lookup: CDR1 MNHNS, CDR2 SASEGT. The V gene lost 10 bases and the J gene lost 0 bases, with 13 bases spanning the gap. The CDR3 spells CATKADISYNEQFF. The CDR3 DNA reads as TGTGCCACAAAGGCAGATATCTCCTACAATGAGCAGTTCTTC.

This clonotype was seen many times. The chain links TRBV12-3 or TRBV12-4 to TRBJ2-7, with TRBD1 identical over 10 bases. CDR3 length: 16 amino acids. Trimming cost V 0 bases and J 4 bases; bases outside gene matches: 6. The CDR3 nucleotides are TGTGCCAGCAGTTTAGCGACCGACAGGGGGCTTTACGAGCAGTACTTC. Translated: CASSLATDRGLYEQYF.

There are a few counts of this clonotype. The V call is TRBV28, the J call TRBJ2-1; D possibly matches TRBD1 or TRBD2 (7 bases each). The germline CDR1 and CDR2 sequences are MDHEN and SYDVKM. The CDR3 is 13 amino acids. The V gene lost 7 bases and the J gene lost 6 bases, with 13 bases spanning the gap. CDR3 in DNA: TGTGCCAGCACCCAGGGGGGGGGCAATGAGCAGTTCTTC. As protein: CASTQGGGNEQFF.

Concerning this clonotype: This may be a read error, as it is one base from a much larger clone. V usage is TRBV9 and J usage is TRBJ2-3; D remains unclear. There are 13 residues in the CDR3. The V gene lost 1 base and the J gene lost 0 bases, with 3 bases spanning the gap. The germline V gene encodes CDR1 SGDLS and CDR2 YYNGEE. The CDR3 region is CASSVTSTDTQYF. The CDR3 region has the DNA TGTGCCAGCAGCGTAACTAGCACAGATACGCAGTATTTT.

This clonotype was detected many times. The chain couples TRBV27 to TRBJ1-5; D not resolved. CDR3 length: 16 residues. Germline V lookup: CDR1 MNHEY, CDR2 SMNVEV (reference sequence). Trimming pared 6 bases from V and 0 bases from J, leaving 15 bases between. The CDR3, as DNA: TGTGCCAGCAGACCACGGGGTGAGGATAGCAATCAGCCCCAGCATTTT. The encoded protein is CASRPRGEDSNQPQHF.

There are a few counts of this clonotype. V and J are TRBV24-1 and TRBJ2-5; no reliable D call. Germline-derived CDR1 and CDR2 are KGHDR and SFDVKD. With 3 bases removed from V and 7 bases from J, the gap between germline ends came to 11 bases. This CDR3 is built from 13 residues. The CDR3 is CATSDPGDATQYF. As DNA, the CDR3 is TGTGCCACCAGTGATCCTGGAGACGCGACCCAGTACTTC.

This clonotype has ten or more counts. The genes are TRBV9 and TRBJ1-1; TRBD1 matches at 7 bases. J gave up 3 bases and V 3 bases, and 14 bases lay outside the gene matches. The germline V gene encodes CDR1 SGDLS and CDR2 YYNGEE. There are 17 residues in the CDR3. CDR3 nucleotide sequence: TGTGCCAGCAGCGCGAGGGGGCAGCCCGGCGCGGACACTGAAGCTTTCTTT. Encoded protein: CASSARGQPGADTEAFF.

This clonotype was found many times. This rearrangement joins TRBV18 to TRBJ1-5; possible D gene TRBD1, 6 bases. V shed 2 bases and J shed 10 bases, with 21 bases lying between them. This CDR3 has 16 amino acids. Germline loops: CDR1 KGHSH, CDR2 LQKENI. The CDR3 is CASSPGGQRLEGPQHF. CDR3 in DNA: TGTGCCAGCTCACCAGGCGGACAGCGGCTTGAGGGACCCCAGCATTTT.

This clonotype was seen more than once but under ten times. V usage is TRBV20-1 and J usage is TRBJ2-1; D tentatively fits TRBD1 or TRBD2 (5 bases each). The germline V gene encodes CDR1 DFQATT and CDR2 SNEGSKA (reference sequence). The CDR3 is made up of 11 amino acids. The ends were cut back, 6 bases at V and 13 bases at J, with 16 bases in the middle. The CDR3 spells CSANGASRQFF. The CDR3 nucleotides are TGCAGTGCCAATGGGGCTAGCAGACAGTTCTTC.

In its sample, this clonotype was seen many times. The CDR3 spells CASSYHNEQFF. The CDR3 DNA follows: TGTGCCAGCAGTTACCACAATGAGCAGTTCTTC. This rearrangement joins TRBV11-2 to TRBJ2-1; D remains ambiguous. The length of the CDR3 is 11 residues. The germline V gene has CDR1 SGHAT and CDR2 FQNNGV. Deletions cut 6 bases from V and 5 bases from J, with 5 bases between.

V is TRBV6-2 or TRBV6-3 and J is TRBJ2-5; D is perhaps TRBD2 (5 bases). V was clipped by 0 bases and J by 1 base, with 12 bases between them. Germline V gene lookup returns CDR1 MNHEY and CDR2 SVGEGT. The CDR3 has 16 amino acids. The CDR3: CASSYSATSSQETQYF. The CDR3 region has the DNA TGTGCCAGCAGTTACTCCGCAACTAGTAGCCAAGAGACCCAGTACTTC.

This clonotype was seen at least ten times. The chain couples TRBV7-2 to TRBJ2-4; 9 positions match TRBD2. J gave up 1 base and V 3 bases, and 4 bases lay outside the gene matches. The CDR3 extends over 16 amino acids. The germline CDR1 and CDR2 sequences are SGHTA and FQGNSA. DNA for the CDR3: TGTGCCAGCAGCTTGTCCAGCGGGGGGGCCAAAAACATTCAGTACTTC. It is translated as CASSLSSGGAKNIQYF.

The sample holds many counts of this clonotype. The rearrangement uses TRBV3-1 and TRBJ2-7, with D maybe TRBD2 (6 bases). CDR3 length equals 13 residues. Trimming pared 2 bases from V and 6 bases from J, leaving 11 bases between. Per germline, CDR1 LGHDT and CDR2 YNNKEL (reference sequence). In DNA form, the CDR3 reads TGTGCCAGCAGCCAACTAATAGCGGCCGAGCAGTACTTC. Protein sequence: CASSQLIAAEQYF.

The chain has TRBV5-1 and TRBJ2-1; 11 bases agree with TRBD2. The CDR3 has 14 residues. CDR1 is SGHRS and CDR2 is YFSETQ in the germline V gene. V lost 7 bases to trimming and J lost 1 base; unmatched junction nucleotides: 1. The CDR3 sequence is CASGTSGSYNEQFF. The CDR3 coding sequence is TGCGCCAGCGGGACTAGCGGATCCTACAATGAGCAGTTCTTC.

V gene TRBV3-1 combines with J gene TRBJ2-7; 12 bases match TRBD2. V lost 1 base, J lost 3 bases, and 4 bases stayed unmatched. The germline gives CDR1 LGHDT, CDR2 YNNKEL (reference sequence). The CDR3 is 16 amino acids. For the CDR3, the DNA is TGTGCCAGCAGCCAAGGCTGGACTAGCGGGGACTACGAGCAGTACTTC. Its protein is CASSQGWTSGDYEQYF.

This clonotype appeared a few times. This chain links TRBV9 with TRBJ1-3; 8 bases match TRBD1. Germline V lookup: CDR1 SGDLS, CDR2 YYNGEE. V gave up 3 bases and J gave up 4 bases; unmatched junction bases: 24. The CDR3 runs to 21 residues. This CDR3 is CASSADKQRTGNLVSGNTIYF. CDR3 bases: TGTGCCAGCAGCGCCGACAAGCAAAGGACAGGGAACTTGGTCTCGGGAAACACCATATATTTT.

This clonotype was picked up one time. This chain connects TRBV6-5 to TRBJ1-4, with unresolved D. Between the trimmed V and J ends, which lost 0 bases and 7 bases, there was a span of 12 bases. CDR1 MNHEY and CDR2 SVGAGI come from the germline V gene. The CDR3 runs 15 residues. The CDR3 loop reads CASSYSSGRGEKLFF. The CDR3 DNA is TGTGCCAGCAGTTACTCCAGCGGGCGGGGTGAAAAACTGTTTTTT.